The rows below give T cell receptor beta chains drawn from one sample of a study of identical twins. MiXCR, applied by TCRdb to the 5' RACE reads, yields one record per CDR3 protein. The sample contains hundreds of thousands of distinct CDR3 sequences, over 20% of which appear only once. These data also formed part of another study, on T cells expressing NK-cell markers.

Material: PBMCs. The receptors were gathered from a woman aged 18-29 years in good health. CDR3s include the opening cysteine and the closing phenylalanine or tryptophan. The D gene is left open where the match is weak. The size entry is marked missing in some rows and otherwise reads once, few, many or a size class.

clone_size d_call j_call v_call cdr3_nt cdr3_aa
. . TRBJ2-7 TRBV5-1 TGCGCCAGCAGCGCGGCCCTCCGCTACGAGCAGTACTTC CASSAALRYEQYF
few TRBD1 TRBJ1-2 TRBV12-3/TRBV12-4 TGTGCCAGCAGTCCCACCGGACAGGGAACGGGAGGCTACACCTTC CASSPTGQGTGGYTF
. . TRBJ2-1 TRBV6-5 TGTGCCAGCAGTTACGGGGTAGCGGAGTCCTACAATGAGCAGTTCTTC CASSYGVAESYNEQFF
. . TRBJ2-7 TRBV15 TGTGCCACCAGCAGAGATAGGCCCACAAGCTCCTACGAGCAGTACTTC CATSRDRPTSSYEQYF
many TRBD2 TRBJ2-2 TRBV10-3 TGTGCCATCAGTGCGGGACTAGCAGTCACCGGGGAGCTGTTTTTT CAISAGLAVTGELFF
. . TRBJ2-1 TRBV5-6 TGTGCCAGCAGACACCTTAAGCGTGATGGTTACAATGAGCAGTTCTTC CASRHLKRDGYNEQFF
many TRBD2 TRBJ2-5 TRBV6-5 TGTGCCAGCAGTTACTCGAGCGGGGGGGACGAGACCCAGTACTTC CASSYSSGGDETQYF
. . TRBJ2-1 TRBV7-9 TGTGCCAGCAGCCCTGTCCCGAGGAGCTCCTACAATGAGCAGTTCTTC CASSPVPRSSYNEQFF
. . TRBJ2-7 TRBV7-2 TGTGCCAGCAGCTTAGCGGGGGATTACGGGTACGAGCAGTACTTC CASSLAGDYGYEQYF
few . TRBJ2-3 TRBV10-3 TGTGCCATCAGTGATGGCAGCACAGATACGCAGTATTTT CAISDGSTDTQYF
. . TRBJ2-6 TRBV5-1 TGCGCCAGCAGCTTGGCCGACAGCCTTTTGGCCAACGTCCTGACTTTC CASSLADSLLANVLTF
many . TRBJ2-1 TRBV30 TGTGCCTCAAGCGGAGACTCCTACAATGAGCAGTTCTTC CASSGDSYNEQFF
few . TRBJ2-7 TRBV29-1 TGCAGCGTTAAGTCCTACGAGCAGTACTTC CSVKSYEQYF
. . TRBJ2-2 TRBV13 TGTGCCAGCAGCCCCCCCGGGGCGAACACCGGGGAGCTGTTTTTT CASSPPGANTGELFF
few TRBD1 TRBJ2-7 TRBV18 TGTGCCAGCTCACCACAGGGGGCTGAAGAGCAGTACTTC CASSPQGAEEQYF